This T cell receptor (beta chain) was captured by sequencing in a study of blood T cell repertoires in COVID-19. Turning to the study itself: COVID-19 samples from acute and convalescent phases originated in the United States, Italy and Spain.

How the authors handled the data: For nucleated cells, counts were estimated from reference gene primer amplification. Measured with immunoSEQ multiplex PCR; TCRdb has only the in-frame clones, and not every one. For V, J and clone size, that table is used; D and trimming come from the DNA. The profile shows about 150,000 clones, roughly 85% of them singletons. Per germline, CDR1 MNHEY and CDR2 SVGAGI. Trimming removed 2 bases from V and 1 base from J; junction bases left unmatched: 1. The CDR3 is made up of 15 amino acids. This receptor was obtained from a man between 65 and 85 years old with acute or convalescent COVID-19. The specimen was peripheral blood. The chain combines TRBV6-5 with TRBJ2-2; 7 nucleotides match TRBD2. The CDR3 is CASSYASGNTGELFF. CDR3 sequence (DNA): TGTGCCAGCAGTTACGCTAGCGGGAACACCGGGGAGCTGTTTTTT.